The rows below give T cell receptor beta chains drawn from one sample of a study of blood T cell repertoires in COVID-19. The repertoire was sequenced with immunoSEQ multiplex PCR; TCRdb's copy has only in-frame clones and lacks some. The table lists around 190,000 clones, around 84% of them singletons. Sequencing input: PBMCs or T cells enriched from blood (not recorded which). The receptors stem from a young woman who had been exposed to COVID-19. The CDR3 runs from the conserved cysteine through the conserved F or W. D genes are given only for firm matches. Part of the rows lack a size; the others show once, few, many or a class for expanded clones.

TRBJ2-7 | NA | TRBV5-1 | NA | TGCGCCAGCAGCCCTCTAGAGATAGGGAGTTACGAGCAGTACTTC | CASSPLEIGSYEQYF
TRBJ2-4 | TRBD1 | TRBV5-1 | NA | TGCGCCAGCAGCTCGGGACAGGGGGAGTACATTCAGTACTTC | CASSSGQGEYIQYF
TRBJ1-2 | TRBD1 | TRBV9 | few | TGTGCCAGCAGCGCCGGTACAGGGGAAGGCTACACCTTC | CASSAGTGEGYTF
TRBJ2-5 | TRBD2 | TRBV10-2 | NA | TGCGCCAGCAGTGAGGGGACTACCCAAGAGACCCAGTACTTC | CASSEGTTQETQYF
TRBJ1-3 | TRBD1 | TRBV30 | few | TGTGCCTGGGGGGACAGCATCTCTGGAAACACCATATATTTT | CAWGDSISGNTIYF
TRBJ2-7 | TRBD2 | TRBV5-4 | NA | TGTGCCAGCAGCAAGACTAGCGTGGCCTACGAGCAGTACTTC | CASSKTSVAYEQYF
TRBJ2-7 | TRBD2 | TRBV27 | NA | TGTGCCAGCAGGCGAACTAGCGGGGGGAACTACGAGCAGTACTTC | CASRRTSGGNYEQYF
TRBJ1-1 | NA | TRBV9 | NA | TGTGCCAGCAGCCCCCGGGGGGGGCAGATGAACACTGAAGCTTTCTTT | CASSPRGGQMNTEAFF
TRBJ1-6 | NA | TRBV5-1 | NA | TGCGCCAGCACCCAGTACGGGACTGATAATTCACCCCTCCACTTT | CASTQYGTDNSPLHF
TRBJ2-2 | TRBD1 | TRBV5-4 | NA | TGTGCCAGCAGCTTTACAGGGGGGCCGAACACCGGGGAGCTGTTTTTT | CASSFTGGPNTGELFF
TRBJ2-7 | NA | TRBV5-4 | NA | TGTGCCACCCAGCCAACACTAGATCTCCGGTACGAGCAGTACTTC | CATQPTLDLRYEQYF
TRBJ2-3 | TRBD2 | TRBV5-1 | NA | TGCGCCAGCAGCTTGGCCAGCGGGGGAACAGATACGCAGTATTTT | CASSLASGGTDTQYF
TRBJ2-1 | TRBD1 | TRBV6-4 | NA | TGTGCCAGCAGCGCGGGACAGGGAGTAGGTGAGCAGTTCTTC | CASSAGQGVGEQFF
TRBJ1-3 | TRBD1 | TRBV15 | NA | TGTGCCACCAGCGGAGGGGACAGCTCTGGAAACACCATATATTTT | CATSGGDSSGNTIYF
TRBJ1-6 | NA | TRBV4-1 | NA | TGCGCCAGCAGCCAAGAAAGGGGAGGAGGATCACCCCTCCACTTT | CASSQERGGGSPLHF
TRBJ2-1 | TRBD2 | TRBV7-3 | NA | TGTGCCAGCAGCCAGACTAGCGGGGGCTACAATGAGCAGTTCTTC | CASSQTSGGYNEQFF
TRBJ1-3 | NA | TRBV6-5 | NA | TGTGCCACCCGAGAGGAAACTGGAAACACCATATATTTT | CATREETGNTIYF
TRBJ1-2 | TRBD1 | TRBV5-4 | once | TGTGCCAGCAGCTTGGTCCAGGGGGCTAACTATGGCTACACCTTC | CASSLVQGANYGYTF
TRBJ1-1 | NA | TRBV18 | NA | TGTGCCAGCTCACCGGCAGGGGCCGACACTGAAGCTTTCTTT | CASSPAGADTEAFF
TRBJ2-2 | NA | TRBV7-9 | few | TGTGCCAGCAGCTTATTTTCGGGGAACACCGGGGAGCTGTTTTTT | CASSLFSGNTGELFF
TRBJ1-2 | NA | TRBV19 | NA | TGTGCCAGTAGTACTACAAGGGAGTCCTACACCTTC | CASSTTRESYTF
TRBJ1-2 | TRBD1 | TRBV5-1 | NA | TGCGCCAGCAGCCGAGGGACAGGGTATGGCTACACCTTC | CASSRGTGYGYTF
TRBJ1-5 | NA | TRBV15 | few | TGTGCCACTACGAAGGGGGACCTCAATCAGCCCCAGCATTTT | CATTKGDLNQPQHF
TRBJ1-1 | TRBD1 | TRBV5-1 | NA | TGCGCCAGCAGCCCGGAGACAGGGTACACTGAAGCTTTCTTT | CASSPETGYTEAFF
TRBJ1-2 | TRBD1 | TRBV4-3 | NA | TGCGCCAGCAGCTATTGGACAGGGAACTATGGCTACACCTTC | CASSYWTGNYGYTF
TRBJ1-4 | NA | TRBV20-1 | NA | TGCAGTGCTAGCGGGGGTAAAAAACTGTTTTTT | CSASGGKKLFF
TRBJ2-2 | NA | TRBV24-1 | NA | TGTGCCACCAGTGACCTGAACGGGGCCGGGGAGCTGTTTTTT | CATSDLNGAGELFF
TRBJ2-5 | NA | TRBV9 | NA | TGTGCCAGCAGCCCCAGGACTACCCAAGAGACCCAGTACTTC | CASSPRTTQETQYF
TRBJ1-1 | TRBD1 | TRBV19 | NA | TGTGCCAGTAGTATCGGGACAGGGGGCCCTGGTGAAGCTTTCTTT | CASSIGTGGPGEAFF
TRBJ2-1 | TRBD2 | TRBV7-2 | NA | TGTGCCAGCAGCTTACGGGCATCAGCGGGGGCCCAGAGTGAGCAGTTCTTC | CASSLRASAGAQSEQFF
TRBJ1-5 | TRBD1 | TRBV9 | NA | TGTGCCAGCAGCGAGGGGGACAGCTATCAGCCCCAGCATTTT | CASSEGDSYQPQHF
TRBJ2-3 | TRBD1 | TRBV9 | NA | TGTGCCAGCAGCGCAGGCGCCGGGACAGGGGGTACAGATACGCAGTATTTT | CASSAGAGTGGTDTQYF
TRBJ2-2 | NA | TRBV24-1 | NA | TGTGCCACCAGTGCAGGGACTGACACCGGGGAGCTGTTTTTT | CATSAGTDTGELFF
TRBJ2-1 | NA | TRBV4-3 | NA | TGCGCCAGCAGCCCTGGGTGGAGCTCCTACAATGAGCAGTTCTTC | CASSPGWSSYNEQFF
TRBJ2-7 | TRBD1 | TRBV7-9 | NA | TGTGCCAGCAGCGGGCTCCCGGGGGACAGGGGCGACGAGCAGTACTTC | CASSGLPGDRGDEQYF
TRBJ1-5 | NA | TRBV5-5 | NA | TGTGCCAGCAGCACGTACAGTAGCAATCAGCCCCAGCATTTT | CASSTYSSNQPQHF
TRBJ1-4 | NA | TRBV5-1 | NA | TGCGCCAGCAGCTTGACCGACAGTCGAAATGAAAAACTGTTTTTT | CASSLTDSRNEKLFF
TRBJ2-5 | TRBD2 | TRBV10-3 | NA | TGTGCCATCAGCCTCTCGGGACTAGCGGGGGGACTCCAAGAGACCCAGTACTTC | CAISLSGLAGGLQETQYF
TRBJ2-3 | NA | TRBV20-1 | NA | TGCAGTGCTAGTTTTCAGGCGGGCGCAGATACGCAGTATTTT | CSASFQAGADTQYF
TRBJ2-3 | TRBD2 | TRBV5-1 | NA | TGCGCCAGCAGCCGGAGGGCGGGGGGGCCAACTGCAGATACGCAGTATTTT | CASSRRAGGPTADTQYF
TRBJ2-2 | NA | TRBV6-1 | NA | TGTGCCAGCAGTGAAGTTGTTACTCTGAACACCGGGGAGCTGTTTTTT | CASSEVVTLNTGELFF